These 6 T cell receptor beta chains were all obtained from the same sample, sequenced in a study of technical replicates of blood from several donors. Sequencing was performed with immunoSEQ multiplex PCR; in TCRdb, only in-frame clones are kept and a portion is missing. The sample has 80,000 to 90,000 clones; roughly 94% are singletons. The specimen was T cells isolated from PBMCs. The receptors were sampled from a human donor in good health.

A single count supports this clone. The chain recombines TRBV6-6 with TRBJ2-1; 9 bases fit TRBD1. J lost 7 bases, V lost 5 bases, and 9 bases had no gene match. The CDR3 totals 15 residues. Germline CDR1 and CDR2: MNHNY and SVGAGI (reference sequence). CDR3 sequence reads: CASSKGQGDKNEQFF. CDR3 bases: TGTGCCAGCAGTAAGGGACAGGGTGACAAAAATGAGCAGTTCTTC.

The chain employs TRBV28 and TRBJ2-7; 8 nucleotides align to TRBD2. Trimming removed 4 bases from V and 5 bases from J; junction bases left unmatched: 13. The CDR3 length is 16 residues. Per the germline V gene, CDR1 is MDHEN and CDR2 is SYDVKM. DNA of the CDR3: TGTGCCAGCAGTTCCGTGTCGGGGGGGAGGGCCAACGAGCAGTACTTC. Residues: CASSSVSGGRANEQYF.

This clone was recorded a few times. The chain joins TRBV5-8 to TRBJ1-5, with TRBD1 matching 9 bases. The germline V gene has CDR1 SGHTS and CDR2 YDEGEE. This CDR3 spans 16 amino acids. The ends lost 6 bases at V and 5 bases at J; junction bases unmatched: 12. The CDR3 sequence is CASTNPRDRDYQPQHF. The CDR3 DNA follows: TGTGCCAGCACCAACCCCCGGGACAGGGATTATCAGCCCCAGCATTTT.

J is TRBJ2-7 and V is TRBV6-5; 7 bases match TRBD2. CDR3 length: 13 residues. The germline CDR1 and CDR2 sequences are MNHEY and SVGAGI. V shed 6 bases, J shed 6 bases, and the junction held 8 bases outside the gene matches. The CDR3 DNA reads as TGTGCCAGCAGACTAGCGAGGGATGGCGAGCAGTACTTC. It codes for CASRLARDGEQYF.

The V and J genes are TRBV4-1 and TRBJ2-3; D is perhaps TRBD2 (8 bases). The CDR3 is made up of 17 amino acids. The germline gives CDR1 MGHRA, CDR2 YSYEKL. The V and J ends lost 0 bases and 1 base respectively, with 14 bases between them. The CDR3 bases are TGCGCCAGCAGCCAAGACAGTAGCGGGACAGGCACAGATACGCAGTATTTT. Protein product: CASSQDSSGTGTDTQYF.

This chain connects TRBV5-4 to TRBJ2-7; 8 bases line up with TRBD2. This CDR3 has 17 residues. The V segment lost 4 bases and the J segment 0 bases; nucleotides outside the gene matches: 12. Per the germline V gene, CDR1 is SGHNT and CDR2 is YYREEE (reference sequence). In DNA form, the CDR3 reads TGTGCCAGCAGCCTTAGCGGGGCTCGCCTCCGCTCCTACGAGCAGTACTTC. Protein product: CASSLSGARLRSYEQYF. Full variable domain (remainder filled in from reference TRBV5-4 and TRBJ2-7): ETGVTQSPTHLIKTRGQQVTLRCSSQSGHNTVSWYQQALGQGPQFIFQYYREEENGRGNFPPRFSGLQFPNYSSELNVNALELDDSALYLCASSLSGARLRSYEQYFGPGTRLTVT.